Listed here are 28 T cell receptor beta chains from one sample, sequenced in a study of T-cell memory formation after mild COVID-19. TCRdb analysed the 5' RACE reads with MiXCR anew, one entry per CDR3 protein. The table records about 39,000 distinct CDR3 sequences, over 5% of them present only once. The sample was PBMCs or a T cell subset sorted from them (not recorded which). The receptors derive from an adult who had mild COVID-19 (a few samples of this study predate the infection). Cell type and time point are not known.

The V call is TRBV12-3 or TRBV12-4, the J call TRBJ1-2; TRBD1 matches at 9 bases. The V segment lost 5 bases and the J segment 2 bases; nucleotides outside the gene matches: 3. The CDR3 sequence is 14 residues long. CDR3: CASSIGTGNYGYTF. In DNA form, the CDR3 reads TGTGCCAGCAGTATAGGGACAGGGAACTATGGCTACACCTTC.

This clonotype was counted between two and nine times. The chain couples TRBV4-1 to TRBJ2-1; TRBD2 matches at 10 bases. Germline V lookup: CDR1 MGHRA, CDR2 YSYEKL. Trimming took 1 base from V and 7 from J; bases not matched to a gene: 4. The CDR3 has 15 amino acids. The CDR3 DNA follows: TGCGCCAGCAGCCAAGGGACTAGCGGCCCTAATGAGCAGTTCTTC. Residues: CASSQGTSGPNEQFF.

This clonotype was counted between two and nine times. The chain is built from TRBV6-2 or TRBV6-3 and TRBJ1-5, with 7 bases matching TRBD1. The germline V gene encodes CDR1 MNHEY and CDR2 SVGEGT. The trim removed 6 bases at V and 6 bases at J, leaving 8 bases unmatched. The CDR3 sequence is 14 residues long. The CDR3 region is CASSPVQGSQPQHF. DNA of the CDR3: TGTGCCAGCAGCCCAGTACAGGGGAGTCAGCCCCAGCATTTT.

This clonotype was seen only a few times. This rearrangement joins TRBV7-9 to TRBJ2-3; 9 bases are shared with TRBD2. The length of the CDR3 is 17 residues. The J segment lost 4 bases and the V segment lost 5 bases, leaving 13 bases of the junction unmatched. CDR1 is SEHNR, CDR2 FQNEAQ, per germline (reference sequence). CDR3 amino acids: CASSLERIAGASDTQYF. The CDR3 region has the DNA TGTGCCAGCAGCCTCGAGAGGATAGCGGGAGCTTCAGATACGCAGTATTTT.

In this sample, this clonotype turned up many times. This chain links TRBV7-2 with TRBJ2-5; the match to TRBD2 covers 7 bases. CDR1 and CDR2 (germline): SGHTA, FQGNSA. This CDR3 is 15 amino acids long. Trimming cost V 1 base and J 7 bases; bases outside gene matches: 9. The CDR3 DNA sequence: TGTGCCAGCAGCTTAGGGTTTGGCGGGAGCGTGACCCAGTACTTC. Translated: CASSLGFGGSVTQYF.

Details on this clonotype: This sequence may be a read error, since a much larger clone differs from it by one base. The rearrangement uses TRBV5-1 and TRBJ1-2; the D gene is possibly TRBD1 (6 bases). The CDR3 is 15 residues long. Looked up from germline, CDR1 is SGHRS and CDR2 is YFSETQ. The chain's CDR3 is CDSSLGVRDTDGYTF. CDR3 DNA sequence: TGCGACAGCAGCTTGGGAGTTCGGGACACGGATGGCTACACCTTC.

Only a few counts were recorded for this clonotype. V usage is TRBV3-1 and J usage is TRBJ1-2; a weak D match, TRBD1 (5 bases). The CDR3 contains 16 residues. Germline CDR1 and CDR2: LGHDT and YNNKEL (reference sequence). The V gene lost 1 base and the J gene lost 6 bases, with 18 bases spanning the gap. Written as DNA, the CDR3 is TGTGCCAGCAGCCAAGTTCTCGTTAGCGGGGGTAATGGCTACACCTTC. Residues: CASSQVLVSGGNGYTF.

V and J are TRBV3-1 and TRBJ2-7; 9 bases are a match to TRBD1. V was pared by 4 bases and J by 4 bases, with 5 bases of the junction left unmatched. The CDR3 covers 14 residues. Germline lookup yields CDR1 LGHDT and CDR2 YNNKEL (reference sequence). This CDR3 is CASSLRQGGYEQYF. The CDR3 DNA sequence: TGTGCCAGCAGCCTCCGACAGGGGGGATACGAGCAGTACTTC.

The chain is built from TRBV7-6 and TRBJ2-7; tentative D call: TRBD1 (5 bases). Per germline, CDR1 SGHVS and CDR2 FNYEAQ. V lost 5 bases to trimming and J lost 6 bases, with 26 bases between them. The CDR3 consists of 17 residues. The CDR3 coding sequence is TGTGCCAGCAGCCCCTCGCTAAGTCCAGGGATCTCGCGCGAGCAGTACTTC. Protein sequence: CASSPSLSPGISREQYF.

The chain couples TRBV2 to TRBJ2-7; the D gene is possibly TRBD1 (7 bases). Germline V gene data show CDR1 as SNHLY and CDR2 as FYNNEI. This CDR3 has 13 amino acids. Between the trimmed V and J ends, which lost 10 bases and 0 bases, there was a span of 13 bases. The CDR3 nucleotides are TGTGCCACTAGACAGGGACTCTCCTACGAGCAGTACTTC. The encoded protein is CATRQGLSYEQYF.

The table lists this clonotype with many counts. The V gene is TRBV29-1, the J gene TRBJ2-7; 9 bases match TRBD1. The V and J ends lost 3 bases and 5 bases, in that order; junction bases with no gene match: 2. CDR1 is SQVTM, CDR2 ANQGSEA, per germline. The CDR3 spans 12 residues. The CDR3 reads CSVDGQGNEQYF. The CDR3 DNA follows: TGCAGCGTTGATGGACAGGGGAACGAGCAGTACTTC.

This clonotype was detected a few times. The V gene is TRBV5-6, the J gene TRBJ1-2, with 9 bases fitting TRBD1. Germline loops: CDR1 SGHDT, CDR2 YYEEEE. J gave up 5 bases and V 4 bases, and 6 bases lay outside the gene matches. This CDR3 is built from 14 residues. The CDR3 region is CASSEGQGRYGYTF. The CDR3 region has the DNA TGTGCCAGCAGCGAAGGACAGGGGAGGTATGGCTACACCTTC.

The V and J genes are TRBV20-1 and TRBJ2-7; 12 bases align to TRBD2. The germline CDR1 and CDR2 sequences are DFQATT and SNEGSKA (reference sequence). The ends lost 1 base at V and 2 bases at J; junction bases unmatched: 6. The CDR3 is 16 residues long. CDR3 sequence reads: CSARGRTSGAPYEQYF. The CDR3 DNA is TGCAGTGCTAGAGGTCGGACTAGCGGGGCCCCCTACGAGCAGTACTTC.

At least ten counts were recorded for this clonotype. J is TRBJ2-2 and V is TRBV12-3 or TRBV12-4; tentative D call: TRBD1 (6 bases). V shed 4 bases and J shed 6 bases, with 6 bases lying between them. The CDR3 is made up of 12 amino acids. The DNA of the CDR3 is TGTGCCAGCAGTTGGGGGCCCGGGGAGCTGTTTTTT. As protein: CASSWGPGELFF.

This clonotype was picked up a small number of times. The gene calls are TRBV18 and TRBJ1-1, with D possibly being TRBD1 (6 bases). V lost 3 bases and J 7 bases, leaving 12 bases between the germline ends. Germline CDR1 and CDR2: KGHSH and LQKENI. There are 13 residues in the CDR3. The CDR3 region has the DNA TGTGCCAGCTCACCCCGGGGGGCGGGTGAAGCTTTCTTT. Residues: CASSPRGAGEAFF.

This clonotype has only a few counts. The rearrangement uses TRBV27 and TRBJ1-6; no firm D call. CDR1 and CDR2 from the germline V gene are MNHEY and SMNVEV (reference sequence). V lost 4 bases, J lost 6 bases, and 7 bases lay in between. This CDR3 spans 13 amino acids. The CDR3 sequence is CASSSLSNSPLHF. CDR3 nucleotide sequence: TGTGCCAGCAGTTCCCTGAGTAATTCACCCCTCCACTTT.

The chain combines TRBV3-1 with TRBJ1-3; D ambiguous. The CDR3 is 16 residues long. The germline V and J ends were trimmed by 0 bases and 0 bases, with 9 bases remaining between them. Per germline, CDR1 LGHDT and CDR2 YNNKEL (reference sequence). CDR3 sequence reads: CASSQERAFSGNTIYF. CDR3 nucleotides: TGTGCCAGCAGCCAAGAGCGGGCCTTCTCTGGAAACACCATATATTTT.

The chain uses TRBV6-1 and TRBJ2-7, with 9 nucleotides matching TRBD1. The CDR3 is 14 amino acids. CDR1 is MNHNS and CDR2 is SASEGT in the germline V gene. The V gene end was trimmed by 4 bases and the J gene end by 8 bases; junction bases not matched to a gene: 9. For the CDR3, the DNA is TGTGCCAGCAGTGGTCCCGGACAGGGGAAGAAGCAGTACTTC. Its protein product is CASSGPGQGKKQYF.

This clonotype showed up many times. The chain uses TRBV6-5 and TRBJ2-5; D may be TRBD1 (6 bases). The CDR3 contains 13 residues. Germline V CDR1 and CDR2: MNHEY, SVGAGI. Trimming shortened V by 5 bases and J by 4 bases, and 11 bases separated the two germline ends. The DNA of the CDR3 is TGTGCCAGCAGTGACATGACAGGAGAGACCCAGTACTTC. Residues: CASSDMTGETQYF.

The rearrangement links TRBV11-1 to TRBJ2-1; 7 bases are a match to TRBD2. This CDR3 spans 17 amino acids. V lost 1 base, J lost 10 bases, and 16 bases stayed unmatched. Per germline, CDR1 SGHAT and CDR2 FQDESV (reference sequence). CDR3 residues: CASSLGRGTTYNEEQFF. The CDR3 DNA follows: TGTGCCAGCAGCTTAGGTAGAGGGACTACCTACAATGAGGAGCAGTTCTTC.

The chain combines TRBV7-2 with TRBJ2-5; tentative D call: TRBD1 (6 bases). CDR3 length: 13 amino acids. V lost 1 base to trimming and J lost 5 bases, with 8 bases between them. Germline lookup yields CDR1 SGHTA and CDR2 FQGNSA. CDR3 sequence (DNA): TGTGCCAGCAGCTTAGGGGGGCCGGAGACCCAGTACTTC. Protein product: CASSLGGPETQYF. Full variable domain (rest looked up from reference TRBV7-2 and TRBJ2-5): GAGVSQSPSNKVTEKGKDVELRCDPISGHTALYWYRQSLGQGLEFLIYFQGNSAPDKSGLPSDRFSAERTGGSVSTLTIQRTQQEDSAVYLCASSLGGPETQYFGPGTRLLVL.

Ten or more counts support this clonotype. The CDR3 protein is CASSQAGDLSQETQYF. DNA for the CDR3: TGTGCCAGCAGCCAAGCTGGGGACCTTTCCCAAGAGACCCAGTACTTC. The rearrangement uses TRBV16 and TRBJ2-5; either TRBD1 or TRBD2 may fit D (5 bases each). This CDR3 is 16 amino acids long. V lost 2 bases and J lost 1, with 14 bases in between. CDR1 and CDR2 from the germline V gene are KGHSY and FQNENV. Using reference TRBV16 and TRBJ2-5 for the parts outside the CDR3, the full variable domain is GEEVAQTPKHLVRGEGQKAKLYCAPIKGHSYVFWYQQVLKNEFKFLISFQNENVFDETGMPKERFSAKCLPNSPCSLEIQATKLEDSAVYFCASSQAGDLSQETQYFGPGTRLLVL.

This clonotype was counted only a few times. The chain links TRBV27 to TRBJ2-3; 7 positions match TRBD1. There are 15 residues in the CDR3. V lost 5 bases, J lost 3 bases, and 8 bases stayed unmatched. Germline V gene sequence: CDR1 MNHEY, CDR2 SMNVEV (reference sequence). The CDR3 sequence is CASSPRTGSTDTQYF. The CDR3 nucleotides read TGTGCCAGCAGTCCCCGGACAGGTTCTACAGATACGCAGTATTTT.

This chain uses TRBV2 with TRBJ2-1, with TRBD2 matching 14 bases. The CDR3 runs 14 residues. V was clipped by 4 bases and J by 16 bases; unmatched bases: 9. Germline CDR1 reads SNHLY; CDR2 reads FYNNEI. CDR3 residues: CASSGEGLAGAGFF. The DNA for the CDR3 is TGTGCCAGCAGTGGAGAGGGACTAGCGGGGGCCGGATTCTTC.

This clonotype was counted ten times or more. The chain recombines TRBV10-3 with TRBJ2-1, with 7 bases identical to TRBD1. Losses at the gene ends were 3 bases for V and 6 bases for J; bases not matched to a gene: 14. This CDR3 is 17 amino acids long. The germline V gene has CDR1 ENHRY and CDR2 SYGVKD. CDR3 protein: CAISDAPGQEVSNEQFF. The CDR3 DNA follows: TGTGCCATCAGTGATGCTCCCGGACAGGAGGTGAGCAATGAGCAGTTCTTC.

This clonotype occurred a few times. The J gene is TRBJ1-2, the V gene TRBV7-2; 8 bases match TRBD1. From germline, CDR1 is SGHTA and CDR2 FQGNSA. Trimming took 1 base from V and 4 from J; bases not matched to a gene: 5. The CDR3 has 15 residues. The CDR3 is CASSLGQGLGYGYTF. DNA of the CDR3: TGTGCCAGCAGCTTAGGACAGGGGCTTGGCTATGGCTACACCTTC.

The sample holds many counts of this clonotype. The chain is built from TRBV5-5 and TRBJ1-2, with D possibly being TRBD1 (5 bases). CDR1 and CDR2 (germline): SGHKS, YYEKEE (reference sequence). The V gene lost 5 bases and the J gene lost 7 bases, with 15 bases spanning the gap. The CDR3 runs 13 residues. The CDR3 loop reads CASSGGASIGYTF. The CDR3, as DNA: TGTGCCAGCAGTGGTGGGGCATCTATTGGCTACACCTTC.

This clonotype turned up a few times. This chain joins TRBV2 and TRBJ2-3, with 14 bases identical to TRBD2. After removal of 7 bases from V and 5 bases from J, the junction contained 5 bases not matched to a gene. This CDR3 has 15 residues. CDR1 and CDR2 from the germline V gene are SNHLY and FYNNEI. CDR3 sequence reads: CASKGTSGGLDTQYF. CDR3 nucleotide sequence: TGTGCCAGCAAAGGGACTAGCGGGGGTTTAGATACGCAGTATTTT.